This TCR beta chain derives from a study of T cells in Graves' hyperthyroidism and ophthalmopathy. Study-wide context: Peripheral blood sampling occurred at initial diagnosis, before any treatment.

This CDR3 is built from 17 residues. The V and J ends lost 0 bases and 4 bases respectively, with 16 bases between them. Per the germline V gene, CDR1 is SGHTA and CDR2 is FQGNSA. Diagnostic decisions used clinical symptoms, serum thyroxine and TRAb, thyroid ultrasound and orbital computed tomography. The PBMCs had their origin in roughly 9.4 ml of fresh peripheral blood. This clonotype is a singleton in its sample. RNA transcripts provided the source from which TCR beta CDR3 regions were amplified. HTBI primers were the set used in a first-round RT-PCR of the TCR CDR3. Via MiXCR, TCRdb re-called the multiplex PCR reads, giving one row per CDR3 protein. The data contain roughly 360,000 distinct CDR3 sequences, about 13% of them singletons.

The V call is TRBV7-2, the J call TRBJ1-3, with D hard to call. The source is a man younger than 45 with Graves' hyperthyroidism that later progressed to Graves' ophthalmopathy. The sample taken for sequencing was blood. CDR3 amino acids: CASSLAAGIRMGNTIYF. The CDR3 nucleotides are TGTGCCAGCAGCTTAGCGGCGGGGATAAGGATGGGAAACACCATATATTTT.